The TCR beta chain under discussion was sequenced for a study of blood T cell repertoires in COVID-19. Method: immunoSEQ multiplex PCR; TCRdb's copy keeps in-frame clones and lacks some. The sample yields roughly 280,000 clones, 75% to 90% seen once. CDR1 is SGHVS, CDR2 FQNEAQ, per germline. V was cut by 5 bases and J by 1 base, with 14 bases left in between. The CDR3 spans 15 residues. The receptor was derived from a man aged 45-65 years with acute or convalescent COVID-19. Sample: peripheral blood. This chain connects TRBV7-8 to TRBJ2-5, with D maybe TRBD2 (5 bases). CDR3 sequence reads: CASSPRGLIQETQYF. CDR3 bases: TGTGCCAGCAGCCCAAGAGGGCTTATCCAAGAGACCCAGTACTTC.